This TCR beta chain emerged from a study of blood T cell repertoires in COVID-19. The wider study: Acute and convalescent COVID-19 specimens originated in the United States, Italy and Spain. PBMCs, B-cell-depleted T cells, or T cells provided the cDNA or gDNA that made up the material.

In the study's own analysis: Researchers report that nucleated cell counts were estimated from reference gene primer amplification. Sequencing used immunoSEQ multiplex PCR; TCRdb keeps in-frame clones, though not all of them. V and J calls and clone size are as listed in that table; D and trimming were resolved from the DNA. The table has about 100,000 clones, around four fifths seen once; the top ten hold about 12%. Material: peripheral blood. This sequence originates from a woman between 65 and 79 years old with acute or convalescent COVID-19.

Written as DNA, the CDR3 is TGTGCCAGCAGCCGGGTACAGGAGCCGACGTATAATTCACCCCTCCACTTT. The encoded protein is CASSRVQEPTYNSPLHF. The chain employs TRBV14 and TRBJ1-6; tentatively, D is TRBD1 (5 bases). From germline, CDR1 is SGHDN and CDR2 FVKESK. V lost 4 bases, J lost 4 bases, and 17 bases lay in between. This CDR3 spans 17 amino acids.